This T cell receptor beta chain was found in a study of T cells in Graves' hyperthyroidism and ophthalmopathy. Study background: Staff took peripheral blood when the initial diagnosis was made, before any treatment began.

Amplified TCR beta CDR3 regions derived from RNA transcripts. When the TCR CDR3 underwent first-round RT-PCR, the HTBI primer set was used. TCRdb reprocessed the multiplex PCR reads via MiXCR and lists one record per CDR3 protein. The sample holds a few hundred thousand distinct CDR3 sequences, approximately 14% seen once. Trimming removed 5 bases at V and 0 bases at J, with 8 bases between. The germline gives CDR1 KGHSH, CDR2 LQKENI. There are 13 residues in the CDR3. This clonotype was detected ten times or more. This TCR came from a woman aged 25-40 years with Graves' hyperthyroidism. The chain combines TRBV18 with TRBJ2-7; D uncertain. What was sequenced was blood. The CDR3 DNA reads TGTGCCAGCTCAGGGTACGACTCCTACGAGCAGTACTTC. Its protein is CASSGYDSYEQYF.